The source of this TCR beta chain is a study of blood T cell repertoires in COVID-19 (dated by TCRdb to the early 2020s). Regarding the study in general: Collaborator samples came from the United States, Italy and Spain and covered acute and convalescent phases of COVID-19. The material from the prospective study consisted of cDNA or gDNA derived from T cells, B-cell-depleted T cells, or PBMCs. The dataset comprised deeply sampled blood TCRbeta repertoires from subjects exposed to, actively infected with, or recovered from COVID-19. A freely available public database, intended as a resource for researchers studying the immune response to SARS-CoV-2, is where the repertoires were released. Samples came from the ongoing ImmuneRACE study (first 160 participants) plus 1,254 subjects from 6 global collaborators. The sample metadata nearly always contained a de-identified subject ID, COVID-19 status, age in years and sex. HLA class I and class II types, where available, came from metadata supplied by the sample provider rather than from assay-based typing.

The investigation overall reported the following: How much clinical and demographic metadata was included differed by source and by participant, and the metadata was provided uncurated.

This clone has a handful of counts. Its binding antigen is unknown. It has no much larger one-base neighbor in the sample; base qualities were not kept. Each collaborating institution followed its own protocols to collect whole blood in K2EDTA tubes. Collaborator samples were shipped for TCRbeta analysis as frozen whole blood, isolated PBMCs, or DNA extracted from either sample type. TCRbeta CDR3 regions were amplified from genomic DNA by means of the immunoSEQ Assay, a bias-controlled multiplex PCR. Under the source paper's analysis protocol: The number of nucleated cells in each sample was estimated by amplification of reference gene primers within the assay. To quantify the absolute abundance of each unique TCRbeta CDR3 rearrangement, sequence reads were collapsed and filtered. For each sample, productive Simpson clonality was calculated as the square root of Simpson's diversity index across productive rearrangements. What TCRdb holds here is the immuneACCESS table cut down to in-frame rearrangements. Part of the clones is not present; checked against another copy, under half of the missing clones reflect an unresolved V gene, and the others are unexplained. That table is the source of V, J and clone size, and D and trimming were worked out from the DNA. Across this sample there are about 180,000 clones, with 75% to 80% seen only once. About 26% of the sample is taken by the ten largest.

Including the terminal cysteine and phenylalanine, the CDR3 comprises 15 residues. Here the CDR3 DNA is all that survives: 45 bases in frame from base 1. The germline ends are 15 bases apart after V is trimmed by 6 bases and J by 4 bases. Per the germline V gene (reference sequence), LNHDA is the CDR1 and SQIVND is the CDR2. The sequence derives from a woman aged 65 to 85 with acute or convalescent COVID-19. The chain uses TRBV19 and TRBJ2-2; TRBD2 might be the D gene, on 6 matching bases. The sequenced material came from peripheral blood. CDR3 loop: CASRTPGLGTGELFF. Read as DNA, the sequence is TGTGCCAGTAGGACTCCGGGACTCGGCACCGGGGAGCTGTTTTTT. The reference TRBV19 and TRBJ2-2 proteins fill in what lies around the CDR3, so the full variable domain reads DGGITQSPKYLFRKEGQNVTLSCEQNLNHDAMYWYRQDPGQGLRLIYYSQIVNDFQKGDIAEGYSVSREKKESFPLTVTSAQKNPTAFYLCASRTPGLGTGELFFGEGSRLTVL.